These 30 T cell receptor beta chains were sequenced from one sample in a study of blood T cells in healthy people across ages. A second about 7 to 12 cycle PCR used barcoded and J-beta primers. TCRdb called the 5' RACE reads again in MiXCR, with one record for every CDR3 protein. The data show about 810,000 distinct CDR3 sequences, about 34% seen once. Specimen: blood. Receptor source: a man younger than 35 in good health.

The rearrangement joins TRBV4-2 to TRBJ2-1; 10 nucleotides line up with TRBD2. J lost 8 bases, V lost 0 bases, and 19 bases had no gene match. CDR3 size: 20 residues. Germline-derived CDR1 and CDR2 are LGHNA and YNFKEQ. The DNA for the CDR3 is TGTGCCAGCAGCCAAGATGATTACCCGAACCGGCGACTAGCGGGCTATGAGCAGTTCTTC. Protein sequence: CASSQDDYPNRRLAGYEQFF.

Comments on this clonotype: This may be a read error: a much more frequent sequence differs by one nucleotide. The rearrangement uses TRBV4-3 and TRBJ2-7; D is unclear. CDR1 and CDR2 from the germline V gene are LGHNA and YSLEER. The CDR3 runs to 16 residues. CDR3 sequence (DNA): TGCGCCAGCAGCCAAGGGCCCTTGGGAAGCTCCTGCGAGCAGTACTTC. This encodes CASSQGPLGSSCEQYF.

The table lists this clonotype with a few counts. The chain recombines TRBV24-1 with TRBJ2-3; D remains unclear. The CDR3 spans 13 residues. Trimming shortened V by 5 bases and J by 5 bases, and 10 bases separated the two germline ends. The germline V gene encodes CDR1 KGHDR and CDR2 SFDVKD. CDR3 sequence: CATSGPRLDTQYF. The CDR3 DNA follows: TGTGCCACCAGTGGCCCTCGCCTAGATACGCAGTATTTT.

This clonotype appeared a few times. This chain uses TRBV27 with TRBJ2-3; D is ambiguous. V lost 2 bases, J lost 9 bases, and 18 bases lay in between. CDR3 length equals 15 residues. The germline V gene encodes CDR1 MNHEY and CDR2 SMNVEV (reference sequence). CDR3: CASSLVKGLSETQYF. CDR3 coding DNA: TGTGCCAGCAGTTTAGTAAAGGGTCTATCGGAAACGCAGTATTTT.

As DNA, the CDR3 is TGTGCCAGCAGCGTCCCAGGACGGGGAAAGAGCGATCCTGAAGCTTTCTTT. Amino acid sequence: CASSVPGRGKSDPEAFF. This chain links TRBV7-2 with TRBJ1-1; no reliable D call. V shed 5 bases and J shed 6 bases, with 25 bases lying between them. The CDR3 loop spans 17 amino acids. The germline CDR1 and CDR2 sequences are SGHTA and FQGNSA.

V is TRBV15 and J is TRBJ1-1, with 7 bases lining up with TRBD1. The CDR3 spans 15 residues. The ends lost 5 bases at V and 1 base at J; junction bases unmatched: 7. CDR1 and CDR2 from the germline V gene are LNHNV and YYDKDF (reference sequence). The CDR3 here is CATSRTEGANTEAFF. The CDR3 nucleotides are TGTGCCACCAGCCGAACGGAGGGGGCGAACACTGAAGCTTTCTTT.

The chain carries TRBV4-2 and TRBJ1-1; TRBD1 aligns across 8 bases. The CDR3 extends over 16 amino acids. J lost 10 bases, V lost 0 bases, and 13 bases had no gene match. Looked up from germline, CDR1 is LGHNA and CDR2 is YNFKEQ. CDR3 bases: TGTGCCAGCAGCCAAGATTACCCTCCCAGCAGGGGGCGAGCTTTCTTT. The encoded protein is CASSQDYPPSRGRAFF.

V usage is TRBV12-3 or TRBV12-4 and J usage is TRBJ2-1, with 7 positions matching TRBD1. J lost 2 bases, V lost 6 bases, and 7 bases had no gene match. This CDR3 is 15 amino acids long. The CDR3 DNA sequence: TGTGCCAGCAGCTACCGGACAGGAACCTACAATGAGCAGTTCTTC. Protein sequence: CASSYRTGTYNEQFF.

CDR3 amino acids: CSGAQLGSETQYF. The CDR3 DNA is TGCAGCGGGGCCCAGCTTGGTTCCGAGACCCAGTACTTC. V gene TRBV29-1 combines with J gene TRBJ2-5; D unresolved. CDR1 and CDR2 (germline): SQVTM, ANQGSEA. Between the trimmed V and J ends, which lost 7 bases and 5 bases, there was a span of 17 bases. The CDR3 runs to 13 residues.

The rearrangement joins TRBV4-3 to TRBJ1-1, with unresolved D. The CDR3 extends over 14 amino acids. In germline, CDR1 is LGHNA, CDR2 YSLEER. V gave up 0 bases and J gave up 8 bases, with 13 bases separating them. The CDR3 loop reads CASSQEPLVGEAFF. The CDR3 region has the DNA TGCGCCAGCAGCCAAGAGCCTCTTGTGGGAGAAGCTTTCTTT.

The count of this clonotype is one. V is TRBV12-3 or TRBV12-4 and J is TRBJ1-1; the D gene is possibly TRBD1 (5 bases). The CDR3 covers 13 residues. Trimming took 6 bases from V and 4 from J, leaving 12 bases between them. In DNA form, the CDR3 reads TGTGCCAGCAGGCCTTGGGGCGGCACTGAAGCTTTCTTT. This codes for CASRPWGGTEAFF.

This clonotype was seen ten or more times. The V gene is TRBV15, the J gene TRBJ2-5; D not certain. Between the trimmed V and J ends, which lost 3 bases and 0 bases, there was a span of 8 bases. The CDR3 is 14 amino acids. CDR1 LNHNV and CDR2 YYDKDF come from the germline V gene (reference sequence). CDR3 protein: CATSSTPYQETQYF. Written as DNA, the CDR3 is TGTGCCACCAGCAGCACACCGTACCAAGAGACCCAGTACTTC.

This clonotype was recorded once. This chain connects TRBV4-1 to TRBJ2-3, with TRBD2 matching 9 bases. CDR3 length: 17 amino acids. Germline V gives CDR1 MGHRA, CDR2 YSYEKL. V lost 1 base to trimming and J lost 6 bases; unmatched junction nucleotides: 11. The CDR3: CASSQAPTAGGPDTQYF. The CDR3, as DNA: TGCGCCAGCAGCCAAGCTCCAACGGCGGGGGGGCCGGATACGCAGTATTTT.

DNA of the CDR3: TGCGCCAGCAGCCAAGGGTCCTCTAGGGACACTGAAGCTTTCTTT. Its translation: CASSQGSSRDTEAFF. The chain couples TRBV4-1 to TRBJ1-1, with unresolved D. Germline lookup yields CDR1 MGHRA and CDR2 YSYEKL. CDR3 size: 15 residues. V shed 1 base and J shed 3 bases, with 12 bases lying between them.

The genes are TRBV6-2 or TRBV6-3 and TRBJ1-1, with D tentatively TRBD1 (6 bases). The CDR3 covers 16 residues. Germline assignment: CDR1 MNHEY and CDR2 SVGEGT. Trimming stripped 4 bases from V and 6 bases from J, with 21 bases between. For the CDR3, the DNA is TGTGCCAGCAGTTTGCAGATACTACGGACAGAAGCTGAAGCTTTCTTT. This sequence encodes CASSLQILRTEAEAFF.

This clonotype has more than one count but fewer than ten. The V gene is TRBV7-2, the J gene TRBJ2-2; TRBD1 is a possible D gene (6 bases). CDR1 and CDR2 from the germline V gene are SGHTA and FQGNSA. The germline V and J ends were trimmed by 5 bases and 4 bases, with 14 bases remaining between them. The CDR3 loop spans 15 amino acids. The CDR3 reads CASSRPSQGTGELFF. As DNA, the CDR3 is TGTGCCAGCAGCCGACCGTCACAGGGCACCGGGGAGCTGTTTTTT.

A few counts support this clonotype. V is TRBV29-1 and J is TRBJ1-1; D is undetermined. This CDR3 spans 12 amino acids. Germline V gene sequence: CDR1 SQVTM, CDR2 ANQGSEA. Deletions cut 0 bases from V and 7 bases from J, with 9 bases between. CDR3 protein: CSVEDWMSEAFF. The DNA for the CDR3 is TGCAGCGTTGAAGACTGGATGAGTGAAGCTTTCTTT.

The V call is TRBV2, the J call TRBJ1-1, with D possibly matching TRBD1 (6 bases). Germline V gives CDR1 SNHLY, CDR2 FYNNEI. This CDR3 region has 14 residues. The V gene lost 3 bases and the J gene lost 0 bases, with 8 bases spanning the gap. The CDR3, as DNA: TGTGCCAGCAGTGATGCAGGGGTGAACACTGAAGCTTTCTTT. It is translated as CASSDAGVNTEAFF. Filled out from reference TRBV2 and TRBJ1-1, the complete variable domain reads EPEVTQTPSHQVTQMGQEVILRCVPISNHLYFYWYRQILGQKVEFLVSFYNNEISEKSEIFDDQFSVERPDGSNFTLKIRSTKLEDSAMYFCASSDAGVNTEAFFGQGTRLTVV.

This clonotype was counted between two and nine times. The J gene is TRBJ1-2, the V gene TRBV5-1; D not certain. V gave up 4 bases and J gave up 4 bases, with 20 bases separating them. CDR1 is SGHRS and CDR2 is YFSETQ in the germline V gene. The CDR3 sequence is 16 residues long. The CDR3 coding sequence is TGCGCCAGCAGCCCAAACCCGACAAGTCTGGGCTATGGCTACACCTTC. It translates to CASSPNPTSLGYGYTF.

The CDR3 region is CASSLSDGFEEAFF. The CDR3 DNA follows: TGTGCCAGCAGCTTAAGTGATGGCTTCGAAGAAGCTTTCTTT. This chain connects TRBV7-3 to TRBJ1-1; unclear D gene. In germline, CDR1 is SGHTA, CDR2 FQGTGA. The germline V and J ends were trimmed by 1 base and 8 bases, with 14 bases remaining between them. The CDR3 is 14 residues long.

This clonotype has ten or more counts. This chain connects TRBV4-2 to TRBJ1-5; possible D gene TRBD1, 5 bases. CDR3 length: 16 residues. Germline V gene sequence: CDR1 LGHNA, CDR2 YNFKEQ. V dropped 1 base and J dropped 5 bases, with 15 bases sitting between them. This CDR3 is CASSQASGAPHQPQHF. The CDR3 DNA reads TGTGCCAGCAGCCAAGCCTCCGGGGCGCCCCATCAGCCCCAGCATTTT.

This clonotype was seen only a few times. The chain uses TRBV28 and TRBJ2-3, with a possible D match to TRBD1 (6 bases). CDR1 and CDR2 (germline): MDHEN, SYDVKM. There are 13 residues in the CDR3. Trimming took 3 bases from V and 9 from J, leaving 13 bases between them. CDR3 sequence (DNA): TGTGCCAGCAGTTTGGCAGGGGATAGCACGCAGTATTTT. Residues: CASSLAGDSTQYF.

At least ten counts were recorded for this clonotype. The rearrangement links TRBV28 to TRBJ1-6; D is undetermined. Trimming pared 0 bases from V and 6 bases from J, leaving 9 bases between. CDR1 is MDHEN and CDR2 is SYDVKM in the germline V gene. This CDR3 is built from 15 residues. CDR3 nucleotides: TGTGCCAGCAGTTTATGGTCTCGGATTAATTCACCCCTCCACTTT. Translated, it gives CASSLWSRINSPLHF.

The rearrangement joins TRBV5-6 to TRBJ1-5, with 7 bases that match TRBD1. Per the germline V gene, CDR1 is SGHDT and CDR2 is YYEEEE. The CDR3 spans 15 residues. Trimming at V came to 1 base and at J to 2 bases, leaving 3 bases not matched to a gene. The CDR3 loop reads CASSLKGGGNQPQHF. In DNA form, the CDR3 reads TGTGCCAGCAGCTTGAAAGGGGGCGGCAATCAGCCCCAGCATTTT.

This chain joins TRBV2 and TRBJ1-5; no definite D call. CDR1 is SNHLY, CDR2 FYNNEI, per germline. The CDR3 runs to 14 residues. V lost 4 bases and J lost 5, with 12 bases in between. The CDR3 DNA reads TGTGCCAGCAGTGGACCCATGACGGATCAGCCCCAGCATTTT. It specifies CASSGPMTDQPQHF.

V usage is TRBV20-1 and J usage is TRBJ2-5; D not certain. The J call may be incorrect, as the DNA end agrees better with TRBJ2-7. Looked up from germline, CDR1 is DFQATT and CDR2 is SNEGSKA (reference sequence). This CDR3 comprises 13 residues. CDR3 amino acids: CSARASMGNEQYF. CDR3 coding DNA: TGCAGTGCTAGAGCTTCGATGGGGAACGAGCAGTACTTC.

The chain is built from TRBV7-7 and TRBJ2-7, with 8 bases matching TRBD1. This CDR3 has 15 residues. The V segment lost 4 bases and the J segment 7 bases; nucleotides outside the gene matches: 12. Germline V gene lookup returns CDR1 SSHAT and CDR2 FNYEAQ (reference sequence). In DNA form, the CDR3 reads TGTGCCAGCAGCTCGGACAGGGCAAAATACAATGAGCAGTACTTC. It yields the protein CASSSDRAKYNEQYF.

V and J are TRBV5-1 and TRBJ2-1; possible D gene TRBD1, 6 bases. The closer fit of TRBJ2-7 to the DNA end suggests the J call may be wrong. This CDR3 has 17 residues. Germline loops: CDR1 SGHRS, CDR2 YFSETQ. Written as DNA, the CDR3 is TGCGCCAGCAGCTTGGCCGGGTTCAGGGGCCTATACAATGAGCAGTACTTC. It is translated as CASSLAGFRGLYNEQYF.

This clonotype was observed a single time. This rearrangement joins TRBV7-2 to TRBJ2-7; 7 nucleotides line up with TRBD2. This CDR3 region has 16 residues. The junction had 12 bases not matched to a gene; V was cut back by 2 bases and J by 5 bases. CDR1 is SGHTA and CDR2 is FQGNSA in the germline V gene. This CDR3 is CASSLTAGVLRNEQYF. The CDR3 coding sequence is TGTGCCAGCAGCTTAACTGCGGGAGTGTTGCGGAACGAGCAGTACTTC.

Concerning this clonotype itself: A much larger clone lies a single base off, so this may be a read error. This chain links TRBV12-3 or TRBV12-4 with TRBJ2-4; D gene unclear. The DNA end is a closer match to TRBJ2-7, so the J assignment may be wrong. The CDR3 length is 13 residues. The CDR3, as DNA: TGTGCCAGCAGTTTTGGGATAACCTACGAGCAGTACTTC. Translated: CASSFGITYEQYF.